This T cell receptor (beta chain) stems from a study of T-cell memory formation after mild COVID-19. About the study: In these data, TCR clusters were largely donor specific.

After 5'RACE with constant-segment primers, TCR alpha and TCR beta cDNA libraries carrying sample barcodes and UMIs were obtained. MiXCR, run by TCRdb on the 5' RACE reads, gives a single entry per CDR3 protein. The data contain 500,000 to 600,000 distinct CDR3 sequences, more than 15% of them singletons. This clonotype was observed a few times. Trimming cost V 0 bases and J 5 bases, with 11 bases left between them. The CDR3 totals 14 residues. Germline CDR1 is SGDLS and CDR2 is YYNGEE. The sample consisted of PBMCs or a T cell subset sorted from them (not recorded which). The rearrangement links TRBV9 to TRBJ2-5, with a possible D match to TRBD1 (5 bases). The receptor's source is an adult woman who had mild COVID-19 (a few samples of this study predate the infection). Cell type and time point are not known. The CDR3 nucleotides are TGTGCCAGCAGCGTAGGCAGGGTGGGGGAGACCCAGTACTTC. Translation: CASSVGRVGETQYF.